Listed here are 19 T cell receptor beta chains from one sample, sequenced in a study of shared clonotypes between healthy human individuals. Using immunoSEQ multiplex PCR, the repertoire was profiled, and TCRdb retains in-frame clones only, with some absent. The sample consists of roughly 700,000 clones, around 74% of them appearing once. Material: memory CD4+ T cells sorted from blood. The subset was: CD45RA-negative fraction. Receptor source: a woman younger than 45 in good health.

The chain is built from TRBV28 and TRBJ1-2; no firm D call. The CDR3 loop spans 12 amino acids. Trimming took 5 bases from V and 5 from J, leaving 9 bases between them. Germline V gives CDR1 MDHEN, CDR2 SYDVKM. The CDR3 nucleotides are TGTGCCAGCAGTATGCCAGCTTATGGCTACACCTTC. Translated: CASSMPAYGYTF.

This chain connects TRBV5-1 to TRBJ2-7, with a tentative D call TRBD2 (5 bases). The CDR3 has 13 residues. Germline lookup yields CDR1 SGHRS and CDR2 YFSETQ. V was trimmed by 4 bases and J by 2 bases, leaving 10 bases between them. CDR3 residues: CASSVGRAYEQYF. The CDR3 bases are TGCGCCAGCAGCGTAGGGAGAGCCTACGAGCAGTACTTC.

As for this clone: The junction does not match germline at one end; this may be a read error. The chain joins TRBV29-1 to TRBJ2-1; perhaps TRBD1 as D (6 bases). From germline, CDR1 is SQVTM and CDR2 ANQGSEA. There are 14 residues in the CDR3. CDR3 sequence: CSVEGTPWGNEQFF. The CDR3 DNA follows: TGCAGCGTAGAAGGGACACCCTGGGGGAATGAGCAGTTCTTC.

This chain connects TRBV5-1 to TRBJ2-3; a weak D match, TRBD2 (5 bases). CDR3 length equals 15 residues. Germline assignment: CDR1 SGHRS and CDR2 YFSETQ. V was clipped by 0 bases and J by 2 bases, with 10 bases between them. CDR3 sequence reads: CASSLDEGYTDTQYF. Written as DNA, the CDR3 is TGCGCCAGCAGCTTGGATGAGGGCTACACAGATACGCAGTATTTT.

J is TRBJ2-2 and V is TRBV28, with no clear D. Germline V gene sequence: CDR1 MDHEN, CDR2 SYDVKM. The V gene lost 6 bases and the J gene lost 7 bases, with 15 bases spanning the gap. There are 14 residues in the CDR3. CDR3 sequence reads: CASRSVGPDGELFF. CDR3 bases: TGTGCCAGCAGATCCGTAGGGCCGGACGGGGAGCTGTTTTTT.

V is TRBV27 and J is TRBJ2-3, with unresolved D. Looked up from germline, CDR1 is MNHEY and CDR2 is SMNVEV (reference sequence). There are 15 residues in the CDR3. V lost 6 bases and J lost 0, with 13 bases in between. CDR3 DNA sequence: TGTGCCAGCAGCCCCTTGACGGGTAGCACAGATACGCAGTATTTT. Translating it yields CASSPLTGSTDTQYF.

V is TRBV12-2 and J is TRBJ1-3. TRBV12-2 is classified as a pseudogene. CDR3 length: 13 amino acids. The CDR3 DNA reads as TGTGCAAGTCGCTCCCCCTCTGGAAACACCATATATTTT. Its protein product is CASRSPSGNTIYF.

The rearrangement uses TRBV5-1 and TRBJ2-7, with D perhaps being TRBD1 or TRBD2 (5 bases each). CDR1 SGHRS and CDR2 YFSETQ come from the germline V gene. The CDR3 length is 15 residues. Trimming pared 0 bases from V and 5 bases from J, leaving 15 bases between. DNA of the CDR3: TGCGCCAGCAGCTTGGATTCTGGGGGTTATAACGAGCAGTACTTC. Amino acids: CASSLDSGGYNEQYF.

This chain links TRBV4-1 with TRBJ1-5, with D perhaps matching TRBD1 (5 bases). V lost 0 bases, J lost 7 bases, and 13 bases lay in between. Germline CDR1 and CDR2: MGHRA and YSYEKL. The CDR3 is 15 residues long. As DNA, the CDR3 is TGCGCCAGCAGCCAAGAAGTGGCAGGGTTACAGCCCCAGCATTTT. Translation: CASSQEVAGLQPQHF.

The gene calls are TRBV6-6 and TRBJ1-5, with 7 bases that match TRBD1. Trimming at V came to 5 bases and at J to 0 bases, leaving 1 base not matched to a gene. The germline V gene encodes CDR1 MNHNY and CDR2 SVGAGI (reference sequence). There are 14 residues in the CDR3. As DNA, the CDR3 is TGTGCCAGCAGTCGGGACAGTAGCAATCAGCCCCAGCATTTT. Amino acids: CASSRDSSNQPQHF.

The CDR3 here is CASSIAALEGDTQYF. The CDR3 bases are TGTGCCAGTAGTATCGCAGCCCTGGAAGGAGATACGCAGTATTTT. The rearrangement links TRBV19 to TRBJ2-3; no definite D call. The CDR3 has 15 residues. CDR1 LNHDA and CDR2 SQIVND come from the germline V gene (reference sequence). Trimming left V 3 bases short and J 5 bases short, with 15 bases between.

In nucleotides, the CDR3 is TGTGCCAGCAGCCAGGGCCAAGAGACCCAGTACTTC. It specifies CASSQGQETQYF. V is TRBV13 and J is TRBJ2-5, with TRBD1 as a possible D gene (5 bases). This CDR3 is 12 amino acids long. V was clipped by 5 bases and J by 1 base, with 5 bases between them. Germline assignment: CDR1 PRHDT and CDR2 FYEKMQ (reference sequence).

V and J are TRBV28 and TRBJ2-2; 9 bases match TRBD2. The CDR3 loop spans 16 amino acids. V shed 2 bases, J shed 6 bases, and the junction held 7 bases outside the gene matches. Germline V CDR1 and CDR2: MDHEN, SYDVKM. Here the CDR3 DNA reads TGTGCCAGCAGTTTACCCCGCGGGGGGGCCGCCGGGGAGCTGTTTTTT. Translation: CASSLPRGGAAGELFF.

In nucleotides, the CDR3 is TGTGCCAGCAGTTTATCACAGGGGGCGCGTGAAAAACTGTTTTTT. Encoded protein: CASSLSQGAREKLFF. The chain is built from TRBV28 and TRBJ1-4; 9 bases map to TRBD1. Germline V gene sequence: CDR1 MDHEN, CDR2 SYDVKM. V lost 1 base, J lost 7 bases, and 4 bases stayed unmatched. CDR3 length equals 15 residues.

The V call is TRBV9, the J call TRBJ1-1, with no clear D. V was cut by 1 base and J by 2 bases, with 6 bases left in between. There are 13 residues in the CDR3. Germline V gives CDR1 SGDLS, CDR2 YYNGEE. This chain's CDR3 is CASSVHPNTEAFF. The DNA of the CDR3 is TGTGCCAGCAGCGTACATCCTAACACTGAAGCTTTCTTT.

The gene calls are TRBV6-5 and TRBJ2-5; a possible D gene is TRBD1 (5 bases). The V and J ends lost 5 bases and 5 bases respectively, with 18 bases between them. CDR1 and CDR2 from the germline V gene are MNHEY and SVGAGI. The CDR3 has 15 amino acids. The CDR3 loop reads CASSTSWAGKETQYF. The DNA for the CDR3 is TGTGCCAGCAGTACCTCCTGGGCAGGGAAGGAGACCCAGTACTTC.

This sequence joins TRBV28 and TRBJ1-5; 7 bases fit TRBD1. The germline V gene has CDR1 MDHEN and CDR2 SYDVKM. The CDR3 spans 14 residues. V was pared by 6 bases and J by 6 bases, with 8 bases of the junction left unmatched. The CDR3 bases are TGTGCCAGCAGCCAACAGGGGTTCACTCAGCCCCAGCATTTT. Its translation is CASSQQGFTQPQHF.

The chain couples TRBV28 to TRBJ2-1; D not certain. The CDR3 length is 16 residues. V gave up 7 bases and J gave up 0 bases, with 16 bases separating them. Per germline, CDR1 MDHEN and CDR2 SYDVKM. In DNA, the CDR3 is TGTGCCAGCACACGGGCGGCAGGAGCCTCCTACAATGAGCAGTTCTTC. It encodes CASTRAAGASYNEQFF.

This clone was seen at least ten times. Distinct nucleotide sequences in the sample also encode this CDR3. The chain employs TRBV5-1 and TRBJ2-5; TRBD1 matches 9 bases. The length of the CDR3 is 16 residues. The V and J ends lost 0 bases and 5 bases, in that order; junction bases with no gene match: 8. Germline values: CDR1 SGHRS, CDR2 YFSETQ. In nucleotides, the CDR3 is TGCGCCAGCAGCTTGGTACAGGGGGCGGCCGTGGAGACCCAGTACTTC. This codes for CASSLVQGAAVETQYF. Full variable domain (remainder filled in from reference TRBV5-1 and TRBJ2-5): KAGVTQTPRYLIKTRGQQVTLSCSPISGHRSVSWYQQTPGQGLQFLFEYFSETQRNKGNFPGRFSGRQFSNSRSEMNVSTLELGDSALYLCASSLVQGAAVETQYFGPGTRLLVL.